This T cell receptor beta chain was recorded in a study of T cell responses to AZD1222 COVID-19 vaccine (dated by TCRdb to the early 2020s). For context, the study as a whole: AZD1222 recipients whose second dose came at about 4 weeks and those whose second dose came at about 12 weeks were combined into one group, since spike-specific TCR depth and breadth did not differ between the two schedules. TCR sequencing covered roughly 230 trial participants: around 210 given two doses of AZD1222 and 26 given two doses of MenACWY control vaccine. Trial participants were enrolled into age subgroups of 18-55, 56-69 and 70-plus years, which contained about 150, 27 and 61 TCR-sequenced participants, respectively. Study-level results and caveats: A significant rise in spike-specific TCR breadth and depth was observed after two AZD1222 doses relative to day 0 and relative to MenACWY recipients. Nearly half of unique spike-specific TCRs reportedly recognized epitopes outside regions mutated in the B.1.351 and B.1.1.7 variants. Vaccine-associated CD4 TCRs spanned the whole spike protein, with dominant responses in regions 160-218 and 743-854. Most participants were white British and females outnumbered males, and the authors suggested that clonal diversity may have been underestimated. The 56-69-year group was small, and its depth increase did not reach significance, likely because of low power. Because no day 14 peak-response samples were available, the repertoires could be characterized only after the peak T cell response. Conclusions about previously exposed vaccinees were limited because only 6 or 7 AZD1222 recipients were SARS-CoV-2 seropositive at baseline.

For this clone: Its antigen is currently not known. No base quality values were provided; no much bigger clone lies one nucleotide off.

The CDR3 regions of human TCRbeta chains were analyzed by immunosequencing. As for how the authors treated the data: Repertoire TCRs were matched against a reference library of SARS-CoV-2-specific TCRs generated with the MIRA antigen-specificity platform. Breadth was defined as the fraction of unique TCRs that were SARS-CoV-2-associated, and depth was defined as the fraction of total T cells that were SARS-CoV-2-associated. Using the MIRA data, each spike-specific TCR was assigned both to the spike region to which the TCR was reactive and to a CD4 or CD8 class. Log10-transformed breadth and depth values were compared by one-way ANOVA with Sidak's multiple comparisons tests. TCRdb took this table from immuneACCESS and kept in-frame rearrangements with V and J called. Such tables lack part of the clones; where checked against another copy, unresolved V genes explain under half of the gap, and the rest is unexplained. V, J and clone size are those of that table, while D and trimming were read from the DNA. The sample table holds more than 85,000 clones, of which roughly 80% were seen once. The top ten clones comprise more than 15% of the sample.

From the cysteine through the phenylalanine, the CDR3 covers 15 amino acids. Only CDR3 DNA is held: 45 bases, read in frame from base 1. CDR1 and CDR2 are drawn from the germline V gene: MDHEN, SYDVKM. The germline ends are 13 bases apart after V is trimmed by 3 bases and J by 7 bases. Sample time point, as interpreted from the label and publication: baseline before first vaccination. Vaccinee samples came from UK trials COV001 and COV002, including a single-blind randomized controlled phase 2/3 trial of AZD1222 (ChAdOx1 nCoV-19) in healthy adults. For TCRbeta chain sequencing, PBMC samples from trial participants were taken at day 0 and at day 28 after the second dose.

The V and J segments used are TRBV28 and TRBJ1-6, with the D gene not clear enough to name. Sequencing was performed on peripheral blood, taken on day 0 of AZD1222 vaccination. The receptor's source is an adult in good health. In nucleotide form, the sequence is TGTGCCAGCAGTTTTAGAGGGTCAAGGAATTCACCCCTCCACTTT. This is translated as CASSFRGSRNSPLHF. Reference TRBV28 and TRBJ1-6 genes cover what lies past the CDR3, so the full variable domain is DVKVTQSSRYLVKRTGEKVFLECVQDMDHENMFWYRQDPGLGLRLIYFSYDVKMKEKGDIPEGYSVSREKKERFSLILESASTNQTSMYLCASSFRGSRNSPLHFGNGTRLTVT.